Listed below are T cell receptor beta chains from one sample, sequenced in a study of blood T cell repertoires in COVID-19. Assay: immunoSEQ multiplex PCR; the TCRdb copy retains only in-frame clones and omits some. The sample contains 95,000 to 110,000 clones, roughly 85% of which appear only once. The sample was peripheral blood. The receptors originated from a man aged 50 or older in a cohort sampled during active COVID-19. The CDR3 runs from the conserved cysteine through the conserved F or W. D genes are given only for firm matches. Some rows mark clone size as missing; the rest say once, few, many or name a class of expanded clone.

. | TRBJ1-1 | TRBV6-5 | . | CASSPSRGVEAFF | TGTGCCAGCAGTCCCTCCCGGGGGGTTGAAGCTTTCTTT
. | TRBJ2-7 | TRBV24-1 | . | CATSDRQDFYEQYF | TGTGCCACCAGTGACCGACAGGATTTCTACGAGCAGTACTTC
. | TRBJ1-3 | TRBV2 | . | CASSSQGGQISGNTIYF | TGTGCCAGCAGTTCCCAAGGGGGTCAGATCTCTGGAAACACCATATATTTT
. | TRBJ1-5 | TRBV5-6 | . | CASSLNQGISNQPQHF | TGTGCCAGCAGCTTGAATCAGGGGATAAGCAATCAGCCCCAGCATTTT
few | TRBJ2-3 | TRBV29-1 | TRBD2 | CSVALAGSYTDTQYF | TGCAGCGTTGCACTAGCGGGGTCATACACAGATACGCAGTATTTT
. | TRBJ2-3 | TRBV3-1/TRBV3-2 | TRBD2 | CASSRSSGRPMDTQYF | TGTGCCAGCAGCCGTTCTAGCGGGAGACCAATGGATACGCAGTATTTT
. | TRBJ2-5 | TRBV5-6 | TRBD1 | CASSLRTGQETQYF | TGTGCCAGCAGCTTAAGGACAGGGCAAGAGACCCAGTACTTC
. | TRBJ1-1 | TRBV5-4 | . | CASSQSHMNTEAFF | TGTGCCAGCAGCCAATCACACATGAACACTGAAGCTTTCTTT
. | TRBJ1-3 | TRBV5-1 | . | CASSPQDLSGNTIYF | TGCGCCAGCAGTCCACAGGACCTCTCTGGAAACACCATATATTTT
. | TRBJ2-1 | TRBV6-2/TRBV6-3 | TRBD2 | CASSQTGLAGPPWEQFF | TGTGCCAGCAGCCAGACGGGACTAGCGGGGCCCCCGTGGGAGCAGTTCTTC